This T cell receptor (beta chain) comes out of a study of cytotoxic CD8 clonotypes in ibrutinib-treated CLL. Study-level information: There were, on average, about 240,000 productive templates and 80,000 to 100,000 productive rearrangements per sample.

Study findings and constraints: Few clonotypes were public, and these shrank or held steady under treatment.

A remark on this clone: What it binds is unknown.

Germline-derived CDR1 and CDR2 are SGHKS and YYEKEE (reference sequence). The CDR3 runs 15 residues. Trimming removed 4 bases from V and 2 bases from J; junction bases left unmatched: 4. A 1 in 200,000 to 1 in 1 million T cell depth was the sequencing target. Libraries were prepared by immunoSEQ multiplex PCR; TCRdb keeps only in-frame clonotypes and omits some of them. The repertoire holds more than 140,000 clones, with about 72% as singletons. The TCR comes from a human donor with chronic lymphocytic leukemia. The chain joins TRBV5-5 to TRBJ2-5; TRBD2 agrees at 11 bases. Specimen: PBMCs, collected after 12 months of ibrutinib treatment. The CDR3 region is CASSIGTSGQETQYF. The CDR3 coding sequence is TGTGCCAGCAGCATTGGGACTAGCGGTCAAGAGACCCAGTACTTC. Full variable domain (remainder filled in from reference TRBV5-5 and TRBJ2-5): DAGVTQSPTHLIKTRGQQVTLRCSPISGHKSVSWYQQVLGQGPQFIFQYYEKEERGRGNFPDRFSARQFPNYSSELNVNALLLGDSALYLCASSIGTSGQETQYFGPGTRLLVL.